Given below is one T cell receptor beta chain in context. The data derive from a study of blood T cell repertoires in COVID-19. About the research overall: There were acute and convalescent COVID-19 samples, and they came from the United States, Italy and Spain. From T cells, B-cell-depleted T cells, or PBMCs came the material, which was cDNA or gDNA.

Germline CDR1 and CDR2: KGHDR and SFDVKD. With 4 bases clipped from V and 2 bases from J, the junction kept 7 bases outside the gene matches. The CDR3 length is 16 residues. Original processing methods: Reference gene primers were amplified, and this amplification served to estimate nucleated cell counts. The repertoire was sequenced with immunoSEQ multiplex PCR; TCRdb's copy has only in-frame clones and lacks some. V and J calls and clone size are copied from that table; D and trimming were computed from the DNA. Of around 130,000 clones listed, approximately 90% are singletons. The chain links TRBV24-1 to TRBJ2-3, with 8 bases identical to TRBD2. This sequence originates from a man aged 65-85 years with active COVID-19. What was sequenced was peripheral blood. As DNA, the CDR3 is TGTGCCACCAGTGAGCGGATAGCGGGACTCACAGATACGCAGTATTTT. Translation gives CATSERIAGLTDTQYF.